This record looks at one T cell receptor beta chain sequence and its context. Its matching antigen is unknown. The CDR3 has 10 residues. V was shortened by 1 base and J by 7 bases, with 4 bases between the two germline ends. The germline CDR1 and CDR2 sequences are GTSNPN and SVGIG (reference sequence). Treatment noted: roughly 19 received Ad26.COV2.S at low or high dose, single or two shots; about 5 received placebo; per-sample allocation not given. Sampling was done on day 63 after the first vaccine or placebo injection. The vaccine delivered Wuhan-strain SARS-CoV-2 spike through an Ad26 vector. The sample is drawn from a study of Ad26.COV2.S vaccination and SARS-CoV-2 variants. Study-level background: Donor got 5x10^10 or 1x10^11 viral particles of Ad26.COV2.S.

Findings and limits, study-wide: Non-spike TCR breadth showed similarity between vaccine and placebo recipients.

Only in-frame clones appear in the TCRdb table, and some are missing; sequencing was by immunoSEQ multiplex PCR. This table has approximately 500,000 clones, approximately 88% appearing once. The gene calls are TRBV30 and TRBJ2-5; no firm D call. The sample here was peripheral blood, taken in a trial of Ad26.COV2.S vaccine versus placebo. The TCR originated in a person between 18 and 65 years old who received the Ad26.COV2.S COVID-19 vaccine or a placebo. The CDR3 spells CAWSDRTQYF. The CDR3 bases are TGTGCCTGGAGTGATCGGACCCAGTACTTC.